This entry describes one T cell receptor (beta chain). What it recognizes is unknown. The data belong to a study of shared clonotypes between healthy human individuals. The germline V gene encodes CDR1 LGHNA and CDR2 YSLEER. Trimming pared 0 bases from V and 9 bases from J, leaving 9 bases between. This CDR3 has 13 residues. Naive CD8 cells comprised CD45RO-negative, CCR7-positively selected cells, excluding terminally differentiated effector memory CD45RA+ cells. Findings and caveats of the study: Naive subsets usually exceeded memory subsets in estimated richness. Among donors, sharing of clonotypes was expected to be affected by sequencing depth. It was observed that roughly 5.1% of naive CD4 clonotypes were shared across several donors.

Clones were sequenced by immunoSEQ multiplex PCR, and TCRdb holds only the in-frame ones, with some missing. The data show about 2 million clones, with about 95% seen just once and roughly 1.2% held by the top ten. Specimen: naive CD8+ T cells sorted from blood. This receptor was taken from a young man in good health. V and J are TRBV4-3 and TRBJ1-5; D is undetermined. The CDR3 here is CASSQDGGRPQHF. The CDR3 DNA reads as TGCGCCAGCAGCCAAGATGGAGGACGGCCCCAGCATTTT.